Reported below is one TCR beta chain. Antigen unknown. TCRdb fed the 5' RACE reads into MiXCR, producing one record per CDR3 protein. In the table there are about 190,000 distinct CDR3 sequences, 15% to 20% of which are singletons. This entry comes from a study of identical twins. Study results and limitations: The models systematically underestimated how much out-of-frame TCR alpha was shared in monozygotic twins.

Per the germline V gene, CDR1 is SEHNR and CDR2 is FQNEAQ (reference sequence). V dropped 5 bases and J dropped 2; count of bases not matched to a gene: 5. This CDR3 spans 15 amino acids. This same sample was also taken into another study, of T cells expressing NK-cell markers. That study reports: One of the eight sequenced donors was seronegative, whereas the other seven were HCMV-seropositive. The leading position in the CD3+CD56-NKG2C+ fraction of several donors also went to these clonotypes.

The sample was CD8+ T cells sorted from blood. The gene calls are TRBV7-9 and TRBJ2-2; 7 bases fit TRBD1. This TCR was recovered from a woman younger than 35 in good health. CDR3 bases: TGTGCCAGCAGCGCCGACAGGGCAAACACCGGGGAGCTGTTTTTT. The encoded protein is CASSADRANTGELFF.